This T cell receptor (beta chain) was captured by sequencing in a study of blood T cells in healthy people across ages. A second PCR, run for roughly 7 to 12 cycles, used a sample-barcoded 5' primer plus a J-beta primer mix. One entry per CDR3 protein results from TCRdb running MiXCR on the 5' RACE reads. The sample lists roughly 800,000 distinct CDR3 sequences; around 25% were seen once. The CDR3 has 14 residues. Trimming cost V 4 bases and J 4 bases; bases outside gene matches: 6. These records were also assigned to another study, of T cells of mothers and their children.

Sequenced material: blood. J is TRBJ1-1 and V is TRBV12-3 or TRBV12-4; 7 bases agree with TRBD1. The TCR was taken from a boy younger than 18 in good health. CDR3 sequence reads: CASSSSTGITEAFF. The CDR3 DNA follows: TGTGCCAGCAGTTCGTCGACAGGGATCACTGAAGCTTTCTTT.